This TCR beta chain emerged from a study of T cell responses to AZD1222 COVID-19 vaccine. Concerning this clone itself: Its specificity is not known.

Profiling relied on immunoSEQ multiplex PCR, and the TCRdb table lists in-frame clones only, not all of them. The data contain over 120,000 clones, 80% to 90% of them seen just once; the ten biggest clones take up over 7%. General study results and limits: There were mostly white British donors and more females than males, and clonal diversity was possibly underestimated. Vaccine-associated CD4 TCRs ranged over spike, dominating at 160-218 and 743-854. Reports say nearly half of spike-specific TCRs go after unmutated variant regions.

This CDR3 contains 14 residues. Germline V gene sequence: CDR1 GTSNPN, CDR2 SVGIG (reference sequence). V was pared by 0 bases and J by 10 bases, with 13 bases between. The chain combines TRBV30 with TRBJ1-6; D unresolved. The specimen comprised peripheral blood, sampled on day 0 of AZD1222 vaccination. This receptor was taken from an adult in good health. The CDR3 nucleotides are TGTGCCTGGAGTGTACTGAAGAAGGACTCACCCCTCCACTTT. Translated: CAWSVLKKDSPLHF. The full variable domain, rest sourced from reference TRBV30 and TRBJ1-6, is SQTIHQWPATLVQPVGSPLSLECTVEGTSNPNLYWYRQAAGRGLQLLFYSVGIGQISSEVPQNLSASRPQDRQFILSSKKLLLSDSGFYLCAWSVLKKDSPLHFGNGTRLTVT.